This TCR beta chain was captured in a study of cytomegalovirus exposure and HLA in healthy donors. For the study at large: Most genotyped donors, around 86% of more than 300, had Caucasian-associated genetic ancestry.

Vbeta (60) and Jbeta (13) primers were used in the PCR. TCRdb keeps only in-frame clones here, not all; method: immunoSEQ multiplex PCR. The table has under 150,000 clones, 65% to 80% seen once. Germline CDR1 reads MNHEY; CDR2 reads SVGAGI. After removal of 5 bases from V and 6 bases from J, the junction contained 9 bases not matched to a gene. The length of the CDR3 is 15 residues. The clonotype was recovered from a woman aged 50 to 60 in good health and CMV-seropositive. The V gene is TRBV6-5, the J gene TRBJ1-2; 10 bases match TRBD1. Sequencing was done on a sample of PBMCs. The CDR3 here is CASSRQGAGGDGYTF. The DNA of the CDR3 is TGTGCCAGCAGTCGACAGGGGGCGGGAGGGGATGGCTACACCTTC.